Each of the 28 T cell receptor beta chains below was sequenced from the same sample in a study of blood T cell repertoires in COVID-19. Measured with immunoSEQ multiplex PCR; TCRdb has only the in-frame clones, and not every one. The table lists about 180,000 clones, 70% to 85% of them singletons. Specimen: peripheral blood. These receptors were collected from an elderly woman with acute or convalescent COVID-19.

This sequence joins TRBV6-5 and TRBJ1-4, with unresolved D. Germline V gene data show CDR1 as MNHEY and CDR2 as SVGAGI. The ends were cut back, 0 bases at V and 7 bases at J, with 15 bases in the middle. The CDR3 consists of 16 residues. The CDR3 reads CASSYSRTGWAEKLFF. The CDR3 region has the DNA TGTGCCAGCAGTTACTCGAGGACTGGGTGGGCTGAAAAACTGTTTTTT.

The chain has TRBV18 and TRBJ1-1, with D perhaps matching TRBD1 (6 bases). CDR1 is KGHSH and CDR2 is LQKENI in the germline V gene. The CDR3 runs 14 residues. V gave up 8 bases and J gave up 1 base, with 14 bases separating them. The CDR3 protein is CASLAGRGNTEAFF. The CDR3 DNA sequence: TGTGCCAGCCTAGCGGGCAGGGGGAACACTGAAGCTTTCTTT.

J is TRBJ2-7 and V is TRBV7-2; 11 positions match TRBD2. In germline, CDR1 is SGHTA, CDR2 FQGNSA. With 5 bases clipped from V and 4 bases from J, the junction kept 13 bases outside the gene matches. The CDR3 extends over 17 amino acids. The CDR3 sequence: CASSHRWDSSGGYEQYF. The CDR3 region has the DNA TGTGCCAGCAGCCACCGCTGGGACTCTAGCGGGGGGTACGAGCAGTACTTC.

This chain connects TRBV6-4 to TRBJ1-2, with D perhaps TRBD1 (5 bases). V gave up 4 bases and J gave up 7 bases, with 16 bases separating them. The germline V gene encodes CDR1 MRHNA and CDR2 SNTAGT. The CDR3 spans 14 residues. The chain's CDR3 is CASSVISQGGGYTF. The CDR3 DNA is TGTGCCAGCAGTGTAATCTCGCAGGGCGGTGGCTACACCTTC.

The chain has TRBV19 and TRBJ2-2; 9 positions match TRBD2. Germline loops: CDR1 LNHDA, CDR2 SQIVND (reference sequence). V was clipped by 5 bases and J by 0 bases; unmatched bases: 4. This CDR3 contains 16 residues. The CDR3 DNA reads TGTGCCAGTAGTGTGGTAGCGGGGGCGAACACCGGGGAGCTGTTTTTT. As protein: CASSVVAGANTGELFF. The complete variable domain, with remaining parts taken from reference TRBV19 and TRBJ2-2, reads DGGITQSPKYLFRKEGQNVTLSCEQNLNHDAMYWYRQDPGQGLRLIYYSQIVNDFQKGDIAEGYSVSREKKESFPLTVTSAQKNPTAFYLCASSVVAGANTGELFFGEGSRLTVL.

The rearrangement uses TRBV7-2 and TRBJ1-1; D is undetermined. The CDR3 runs to 14 residues. CDR1 is SGHTA and CDR2 is FQGNSA in the germline V gene. Trimming took off 5 bases at V and 1 base at J, with 11 bases between the two ends. The CDR3 sequence is CASSTLLGNTEAFF. The CDR3 nucleotides read TGTGCCAGCAGCACTCTTCTAGGGAACACTGAAGCTTTCTTT.

This clone was counted between two and nine times. The rearrangement uses TRBV7-2 and TRBJ2-2, with D maybe TRBD1 (8 bases). CDR1 and CDR2 (germline): SGHTA, FQGNSA. V gave up 1 base and J gave up 5 bases, with 14 bases separating them. This CDR3 is 16 amino acids long. CDR3 sequence (DNA): TGTGCCAGCAGCTTAGTCGCGGGGGACAGGACCGGGGAGCTGTTTTTT. Protein: CASSLVAGDRTGELFF.

This rearrangement joins TRBV30 to TRBJ2-1; TRBD1 is a possible D gene (5 bases). This CDR3 spans 12 amino acids. V lost 0 bases, J lost 8 bases, and 8 bases lay in between. CDR1 GTSNPN and CDR2 SVGIG come from the germline V gene (reference sequence). For the CDR3, the DNA is TGTGCCTGGAGTGTTCAGGGCTATGAGCAGTTCTTC. It codes for CAWSVQGYEQFF. Drawing the rest from reference TRBV30 and TRBJ2-1, the complete variable domain is SQTIHQWPATLVQPVGSPLSLECTVEGTSNPNLYWYRQAAGRGLQLLFYSVGIGQISSEVPQNLSASRPQDRQFILSSKKLLLSDSGFYLCAWSVQGYEQFFGPGTRLTVL.

This chain links TRBV7-2 with TRBJ2-7; 13 nucleotides line up with TRBD2. The CDR3 covers 15 residues. V gave up 5 bases and J gave up 0 bases; unmatched junction bases: 1. Germline V lookup: CDR1 SGHTA, CDR2 FQGNSA. CDR3 amino acids: CASSRTSGSSYEQYF. CDR3 nucleotide sequence: TGTGCCAGCAGCCGGACTAGCGGGAGCTCCTACGAGCAGTACTTC.

The gene calls are TRBV25-1 and TRBJ1-4; TRBD1 agrees at 8 bases. Germline V gives CDR1 MGHDK, CDR2 SYGVNS. The J segment lost 4 bases and the V segment lost 6 bases, leaving 7 bases of the junction unmatched. The CDR3 length is 15 residues. The DNA of the CDR3 is TGTGCCAGCAGAGGAGCGGGACAGGATAATGAAAAACTGTTTTTT. Translated: CASRGAGQDNEKLFF.

The CDR3 reads CASSSGQGNTGELFF. CDR3 DNA: TGTGCCAGCAGTTCGGGACAGGGGAACACCGGGGAGCTGTTTTTT. The rearrangement joins TRBV6-2 or TRBV6-3 to TRBJ2-2; TRBD1 agrees at 9 bases. With V trimmed by 4 bases and J by 1 base, 1 base remained unmatched. CDR3 size: 15 residues. Per germline, CDR1 MNHEY and CDR2 SVGEGT.

This clone occurred a few times. The chain uses TRBV7-8 and TRBJ2-5; D gene uncertain. V was shortened by 0 bases and J by 3 bases, with 11 bases between the two germline ends. CDR3 length: 15 amino acids. CDR1 SGHVS and CDR2 FQNEAQ come from the germline V gene. CDR3 amino acids: CASSLAPLAKETQYF. As DNA, the CDR3 is TGTGCCAGCAGCTTAGCTCCGCTGGCCAAAGAGACCCAGTACTTC.

This chain's CDR3 is CASSPLAGDAGEQFF. CDR3 bases: TGCGCCAGCAGCCCATTAGCGGGGGACGCTGGCGAGCAGTTCTTC. V and J are TRBV4-1 and TRBJ2-1, with TRBD2 identical over 9 bases. Germline assignment: CDR1 MGHRA and CDR2 YSYEKL. After removal of 4 bases from V and 10 bases from J, the junction contained 11 bases not matched to a gene. The CDR3 covers 15 residues.

The chain links TRBV7-9 to TRBJ1-1, with TRBD1 matching 9 bases. Per the germline V gene, CDR1 is SEHNR and CDR2 is FQNEAQ (reference sequence). With V trimmed by 5 bases and J by 5 bases, 9 bases remained unmatched. The CDR3 length is 15 residues. CDR3: CASSVTYRGRTEAFF. In nucleotides, the CDR3 is TGTGCCAGCAGCGTTACCTACAGGGGGCGGACTGAAGCTTTCTTT. Full variable domain (remainder filled in from reference TRBV7-9 and TRBJ1-1): DTGVSQNPRHKITKRGQNVTFRCDPISEHNRLYWYRQTLGQGPEFLTYFQNEAQLEKSRLLSDRFSAERPKGSFSTLEIQRTEQGDSAMYLCASSVTYRGRTEAFFGQGTRLTVV.

In nucleotides, the CDR3 is TGTGCCAGCAGCCCCAGGGGGCCCTCCTCGCTCTATGGCTACACCTTC. It encodes CASSPRGPSSLYGYTF. J is TRBJ1-2 and V is TRBV27; 8 bases are shared with TRBD1. Germline CDR1 reads MNHEY; CDR2 reads SMNVEV (reference sequence). After removal of 6 bases from V and 4 bases from J, the junction contained 13 bases not matched to a gene. The CDR3 has 16 amino acids.

The chain uses TRBV18 and TRBJ2-7, with D possibly TRBD1 on 6 matching bases. The CDR3 totals 15 residues. The germline gives CDR1 KGHSH, CDR2 LQKENI. V lost 4 bases, J lost 1 base, and 14 bases lay in between. The CDR3 bases are TGTGCCAGCTCACGGGGGACGCAGGGGTCCTACGAGCAGTACTTC. This sequence encodes CASSRGTQGSYEQYF.

This clone has only one observation. This rearrangement joins TRBV18 to TRBJ2-6, with 8 bases identical to TRBD1. Germline V gene data show CDR1 as KGHSH and CDR2 as LQKENI. The CDR3 covers 17 residues. V was clipped by 4 bases and J by 0 bases; unmatched bases: 5. CDR3 region: CASSLSTGDSGANVLTF. In DNA form, the CDR3 reads TGTGCCAGCTCACTCTCGACAGGGGACTCTGGGGCCAACGTCCTGACTTTC.

V and J are TRBV5-1 and TRBJ1-1, with D tentatively TRBD1 (5 bases). The CDR3 extends over 14 amino acids. Looked up from germline, CDR1 is SGHRS and CDR2 is YFSETQ. Trimming took 0 bases from V and 6 from J, leaving 12 bases between them. The CDR3 loop reads CASSLASRAAEAFF. DNA of the CDR3: TGCGCCAGCAGCTTGGCCAGCAGGGCGGCTGAAGCTTTCTTT.

The rearrangement joins TRBV30 to TRBJ1-2; no clear D. Trimming shortened V by 4 bases and J by 4 bases, and 10 bases separated the two germline ends. Germline lookup yields CDR1 GTSNPN and CDR2 SVGIG (reference sequence). This CDR3 has 12 residues. The CDR3 coding sequence is TGTGCCTGGACCGCGGGGATCTATGGCTACACCTTC. Residues: CAWTAGIYGYTF.

The chain is built from TRBV27 and TRBJ1-1; tentatively, D is TRBD1 (5 bases). This CDR3 has 15 residues. Deletions cut 5 bases from V and 4 bases from J, with 17 bases between. CDR1 and CDR2 (germline): MNHEY, SMNVEV (reference sequence). The CDR3 loop is CASSPLSVGGTEAFF. The CDR3 DNA is TGTGCCAGCAGTCCCCTTTCGGTGGGGGGCACTGAAGCTTTCTTT.

The rearrangement joins TRBV2 to TRBJ1-2; TRBD1 matches 10 bases. V lost 6 bases to trimming and J lost 8 bases; unmatched junction nucleotides: 12. In germline, CDR1 is SNHLY, CDR2 FYNNEI. The CDR3 is 15 residues long. CDR3 DNA sequence: TGTGCCAGCAGAGAGGGACAGGGGCCCCTGGGCGGCTACACCTTC. This gives the protein CASREGQGPLGGYTF.

This chain links TRBV7-2 with TRBJ1-4, with unresolved D. Germline CDR1 and CDR2: SGHTA and FQGNSA. Trimming shortened V by 1 base and J by 5 bases, and 5 bases separated the two germline ends. The CDR3 covers 13 residues. Written as DNA, the CDR3 is TGTGCCAGCAGCTTAGATCCAAATGAAAAACTGTTTTTT. Its protein is CASSLDPNEKLFF.

This clone was detected a few times. J is TRBJ1-2 and V is TRBV9, with a tentative D call TRBD1 (5 bases). Per the germline V gene, CDR1 is SGDLS and CDR2 is YYNGEE. V was clipped by 3 bases and J by 2 bases, with 8 bases between them. CDR3 length: 13 amino acids. The CDR3 DNA follows: TGTGCCAGCAGCGACTCAGGGAACTATGGCTACACCTTC. This encodes CASSDSGNYGYTF.

The chain carries TRBV19 and TRBJ2-2; 12 bases are a match to TRBD1. CDR3 size: 16 residues. Trimming removed 6 bases from V and 4 bases from J; junction bases left unmatched: 6. CDR1 and CDR2 (germline): LNHDA, SQIVND (reference sequence). In DNA, the CDR3 is TGTGCCAGTAGGCTGGGACAGGGGGCCGGCACCGGGGAGCTGTTTTTT. It codes for CASRLGQGAGTGELFF.

The rearrangement links TRBV7-9 to TRBJ1-2; 9 nucleotides agree with TRBD1. Trimming cost V 5 bases and J 8 bases; bases outside gene matches: 9. There are 14 residues in the CDR3. Per germline, CDR1 SEHNR and CDR2 FQNEAQ (reference sequence). CDR3 region: CASSRGTGRDGYTF. The CDR3 bases are TGTGCCAGCAGCCGGGGGACAGGGAGGGACGGCTACACCTTC.

The chain employs TRBV11-3 and TRBJ1-2, with 9 bases matching TRBD1. CDR1 and CDR2 from the germline V gene are SGHNT and YENEEA. The CDR3 is 15 amino acids. Trimming removed 3 bases from V and 5 bases from J; junction bases left unmatched: 7. Here the CDR3 reads CASSFRTGAGYGYTF. The CDR3 DNA is TGTGCCAGCAGCTTCAGGACAGGGGCGGGATATGGCTACACCTTC.

The chain carries TRBV3-1 (or the pseudogene TRBV3-2) and TRBJ2-7, with no clear D. With 5 bases removed from V and 0 bases from J, the gap between germline ends came to 8 bases. Germline CDR1 LGHDT, CDR2 YNNKEL (reference sequence). The CDR3 covers 13 residues. In DNA form, the CDR3 reads TGTGCCAGCAGCTCGCTAGGCTCCTACGAGCAGTACTTC. As protein: CASSSLGSYEQYF.

The rearrangement uses TRBV29-1 and TRBJ1-1; no firm D call. Deletions cut 2 bases from V and 0 bases from J, with 4 bases between. Germline V CDR1 and CDR2: SQVTM, ANQGSEA. The CDR3 is 12 residues long. CDR3 coding DNA: TGCAGCGTTGAAAGAGTGAACACTGAAGCTTTCTTT. It is translated as CSVERVNTEAFF.